This passage covers 10 T cell receptor beta chains from one sample sequenced in a study of T-cell memory formation after mild COVID-19. Using its own MiXCR run on the 5' RACE reads, TCRdb lists one record per CDR3 protein. Among 90,000 to 120,000 distinct CDR3 sequences listed, 11% were seen once. The sample comprised PBMCs or a T cell subset sorted from them (not recorded which). These receptors were taken from a man in his late teens or twenties who had mild COVID-19 (a few samples of this study predate the infection). Cell type and time point are not known.

This clonotype showed up just a few times. J is TRBJ2-5 and V is TRBV3-1; 7 bases are shared with TRBD2. Germline values: CDR1 LGHDT, CDR2 YNNKEL (reference sequence). The J segment lost 5 bases and the V segment lost 3 bases, leaving 12 bases of the junction unmatched. The CDR3 sequence is 16 residues long. In nucleotides, the CDR3 is TGTGCCAGCAGCCAGGGGGGGATGTACTTGGGGGAGACCCAGTACTTC. Translating gives CASSQGGMYLGETQYF.

The chain carries TRBV4-1 and TRBJ2-1; the D gene is possibly TRBD1 (6 bases). V was clipped by 1 base and J by 0 bases, with 7 bases between them. Germline CDR1 MGHRA, CDR2 YSYEKL. This CDR3 is built from 15 residues. DNA of the CDR3: TGCGCCAGCAGCCAAGGGACAGTCTCCTACAATGAGCAGTTCTTC. It yields the protein CASSQGTVSYNEQFF.

This clonotype was observed a few times. The J gene is TRBJ1-1, the V gene TRBV12-3 or TRBV12-4; D uncertain. The CDR3 is 12 residues long. Between the trimmed V and J ends, which lost 8 bases and 4 bases, there was a span of 11 bases. The CDR3 DNA sequence: TGTGCCAGCGGGAGACTTAGCACTGAAGCTTTCTTT. This translates into CASGRLSTEAFF.

The chain combines TRBV27 with TRBJ2-7; no clear D. V was shortened by 0 bases and J by 3 bases, with 9 bases between the two germline ends. The CDR3 extends over 14 amino acids. Germline V gene data show CDR1 as MNHEY and CDR2 as SMNVEV (reference sequence). CDR3: CASSLSRADYEQYF. CDR3 bases: TGTGCCAGCAGTTTATCTCGGGCAGACTACGAGCAGTACTTC.

This clonotype has more than one count but fewer than ten. V usage is TRBV7-9 and J usage is TRBJ1-1; maybe TRBD1 (5 bases). Trimming took 2 bases from V and 1 from J, leaving 14 bases between them. There are 16 residues in the CDR3. Germline assignment: CDR1 SEHNR and CDR2 FQNEAQ (reference sequence). CDR3 DNA: TGTGCCAGCAGCTTACCCCCTCGTGGGGCGAACACTGAAGCTTTCTTT. It translates to CASSLPPRGANTEAFF.

V is TRBV6-5 and J is TRBJ2-3; D gene uncertain. Germline V gives CDR1 MNHEY, CDR2 SVGAGI. This CDR3 spans 13 amino acids. V lost 6 bases, J lost 2 bases, and 9 bases lay in between. DNA of the CDR3: TGTGCCAGCAGACCACAATACACAGATACGCAGTATTTT. Its translation: CASRPQYTDTQYF.

This clonotype turned up a few times. The V and J genes are TRBV4-3 and TRBJ1-5; D not resolved. V lost 0 bases and J 7 bases, leaving 10 bases between the germline ends. Germline-derived CDR1 and CDR2 are LGHNA and YSLEER. The CDR3 runs 14 residues. CDR3 bases: TGCGCCAGCAGCCAAGACCCGATCGGACAGCCCCAGCATTTT. Translation: CASSQDPIGQPQHF.

The rearrangement uses TRBV5-6 and TRBJ1-2; D unclear. Germline assignment: CDR1 SGHDT and CDR2 YYEEEE. The CDR3 consists of 12 residues. Trimming took 4 bases from V and 4 from J, leaving 8 bases between them. The CDR3 DNA reads as TGTGCCAGCAGCCAGAAGTTCTATGGCTACACCTTC. It translates to CASSQKFYGYTF.

V and J are TRBV7-2 and TRBJ1-1, with D unresolved. The ends were cut back, 0 bases at V and 4 bases at J, with 21 bases in the middle. CDR1 and CDR2 from the germline V gene are SGHTA and FQGNSA. CDR3 size: 18 residues. CDR3 DNA sequence: TGTGCCAGCAGCTTAGCTGGGGTCCGCGGAGGTTGGGTCACTGAAGCTTTCTTT. Protein: CASSLAGVRGGWVTEAFF.

The chain links TRBV7-6 to TRBJ2-1; 12 nucleotides match TRBD2. The CDR3 has 16 residues. V lost 2 bases to trimming and J lost 6 bases; unmatched junction nucleotides: 5. In germline, CDR1 is SGHVS, CDR2 FNYEAQ. CDR3 bases: TGTGCCAGCAGCTTATTTACTAGCGGGGGGCGCAATGAGCAGTTCTTC. Amino acids: CASSLFTSGGRNEQFF.